This TCR beta chain was recovered during a study of blood T cell repertoires in COVID-19. Study background: Samples taken during acute and convalescent COVID-19 were collected in the United States, Italy and Spain. T cells, B-cell-depleted T cells, or PBMCs supplied cDNA or gDNA.

The CDR3 consists of 15 residues. CDR1 and CDR2 (germline): LGHNA, YNFKEQ. V was pared by 0 bases and J by 2 bases, with 9 bases between. Sequenced by immunoSEQ multiplex PCR; TCRdb stores in-frame clones only, minus some. The sample has approximately 290,000 clones, 70% to 90% seen once. Each participant's cohort was designated according to participant-reported clinical history. Two negative PCRs, clearance, or symptom resolution were required of recovered Cohort 3 donors. This clonotype was obtained from a woman under 40 who had recovered from COVID-19. The chain carries TRBV4-2 and TRBJ2-3; D perhaps matches TRBD1 (5 bases). The specimen was PBMCs or T cells enriched from blood (not recorded which). The CDR3 loop reads CASSQDGQNTDTQYF. DNA for the CDR3: TGTGCCAGCAGCCAAGATGGACAAAACACAGATACGCAGTATTTT.